These 14 T cell receptor beta chains share one sample of origin, sequenced in a study of CD8+ T cells in alopecia areata (dated by TCRdb to the late 2010s). Libraries were prepared through the immunoSEQ multiplex PCR assay. For TCR sequencing, RNA was extracted from every sample and reverse transcribed into cDNA to serve as template. TCRdb obtained this table from immuneACCESS and retained in-frame rearrangements with V and J assigned. These tables miss some clones; where compared with another copy, unresolved V genes account for less than half of the shortfall, and the remainder is unexplained. Counted in this sample were 7,000 to 9,500 clones; around 55% of them appeared once. The ten most abundant clones make up about 13% of the sample. The time point tag for this specimen amounts to: baseline before oral tofacitinib. Lesional scalp punch biopsies and peripheral blood were collected from alopecia areata patients.

The starting material was skin, obtained at week 0. The receptors stem from a human donor with alopecia areata.

The gene calls are TRBV6-6 and TRBJ1-5; 8 bases fit TRBD1. This CDR3 region has 16 residues. Per germline, CDR1 MNHNY and CDR2 SVGAGI (reference sequence). V shed 6 bases, J shed 3 bases, and the junction held 10 bases outside the gene matches. The CDR3 spells CASRSQGANFNQPQHF. CDR3 nucleotides: TGTGCCAGCAGGTCCCAGGGGGCTAACTTCAATCAGCCCCAGCATTTT.

The V gene is TRBV7-2, the J gene TRBJ2-3; D gene uncertain. The CDR3 contains 15 residues. Trimming took 5 bases from V and 1 from J, leaving 13 bases between them. CDR1 is SGHTA, CDR2 FQGNSA, per germline. The CDR3 region is CASSATFSRTDTQYF. For the CDR3, the DNA is TGTGCCAGCAGCGCGACCTTTTCCCGCACAGATACGCAGTATTTT.

This clone was detected a few times. The rearrangement joins TRBV27 to TRBJ2-7, with 9 positions matching TRBD2. The CDR3 extends over 15 amino acids. Germline assignment: CDR1 MNHEY and CDR2 SMNVEV (reference sequence). With 4 bases clipped from V and 2 bases from J, the junction kept 6 bases outside the gene matches. CDR3 amino acids: CASSSPASGAYEQYF. In DNA form, the CDR3 reads TGTGCCAGCAGTTCACCTGCTAGCGGGGCCTACGAGCAGTACTTC.

This clone occurred a few times. This chain joins TRBV7-4 and TRBJ2-7; TRBD1 is a possible D gene (6 bases). The V gene lost 5 bases and the J gene lost 2 bases, with 13 bases spanning the gap. Germline V CDR1 and CDR2: SGHVT, SQSDAQ. This CDR3 contains 14 residues. Written as DNA, the CDR3 is TGTGCCAGCAGCCCGTCGACAGGACCCTACGAGCAGTACTTC. Residues: CASSPSTGPYEQYF.

V is TRBV6-5 and J is TRBJ2-5; D is possibly TRBD1 or TRBD2 (5 bases each). There are 14 residues in the CDR3. Trimming took off 4 bases at V and 2 bases at J, with 11 bases between the two ends. Germline V gene sequence: CDR1 MNHEY, CDR2 SVGAGI. CDR3 nucleotides: TGTGCCAGCAGTTTAGACGAGGGGCAAGAGACCCAGTACTTC. This translates into CASSLDEGQETQYF.

The chain uses TRBV9 and TRBJ2-1, with 10 bases identical to TRBD2. This CDR3 spans 15 amino acids. V trimming: 0 bases; J trimming: 4 bases; junction bases outside the gene matches: 1. CDR1 SGDLS and CDR2 YYNGEE come from the germline V gene. The CDR3 sequence is CASSVGTSGYNEQFF. CDR3 bases: TGTGCCAGCAGCGTAGGGACTAGCGGTTACAATGAGCAGTTCTTC.

The chain joins TRBV9 to TRBJ2-1; no clear D gene. V was cut by 0 bases and J by 9 bases, with 10 bases left in between. The CDR3 totals 13 residues. Germline CDR1 SGDLS, CDR2 YYNGEE. The chain's CDR3 is CASSVEFSSEQFF. CDR3 in DNA: TGTGCCAGCAGCGTAGAATTCTCGAGTGAGCAGTTCTTC.

V and J are TRBV6-6 and TRBJ1-5; TRBD1 is a possible D gene (6 bases). CDR1 and CDR2 from the germline V gene are MNHNY and SVGAGI (reference sequence). The V gene lost 2 bases and the J gene lost 3 bases, with 11 bases spanning the gap. CDR3 length equals 15 residues. The CDR3 here is CASSYVEGDNQPQHF. The DNA of the CDR3 is TGTGCCAGCAGTTACGTGGAGGGGGACAATCAGCCCCAGCATTTT.

This clone was picked up a small number of times. The genes are TRBV27 and TRBJ2-2; D gene unclear. Germline CDR1 and CDR2: MNHEY and SMNVEV (reference sequence). The V and J ends lost 3 bases and 0 bases respectively, with 17 bases between them. This CDR3 comprises 18 residues. The CDR3 protein is CASSLAGYNLANTGELFF. The CDR3 nucleotides read TGTGCCAGCAGTTTGGCCGGATACAACCTGGCGAACACCGGGGAGCTGTTTTTT.

The gene calls are TRBV28 and TRBJ2-7; D unresolved. Germline CDR1 is MDHEN and CDR2 is SYDVKM. With 5 bases removed from V and 2 bases from J, the gap between germline ends came to 13 bases. This CDR3 spans 14 amino acids. CDR3 region: CASSRARSPYEQYF. CDR3 DNA: TGTGCCAGCAGTAGGGCGAGGTCTCCCTACGAGCAGTACTTC.

This clone was counted between two and nine times. This chain uses TRBV5-8 with TRBJ1-2; TRBD1 agrees at 9 bases. The V gene's germline CDR1 is SGHTS and CDR2 YDEGEE. V lost 4 bases, J lost 2 bases, and 6 bases stayed unmatched. This CDR3 has 15 amino acids. DNA of the CDR3: TGTGCCAGCAGCGCCGGGACAGGGTGGAACTATGGCTACACCTTC. Encoded protein: CASSAGTGWNYGYTF.

V gene TRBV14 combines with J gene TRBJ2-7, with TRBD2 matching 8 bases. V gave up 2 bases and J gave up 0 bases; unmatched junction bases: 3. CDR1 and CDR2 from the germline V gene are SGHDN and FVKESK. This CDR3 comprises 15 residues. The CDR3 region has the DNA TGTGCCAGCAGCCAACGGGGGGGTACCTCCTACGAGCAGTACTTC. Translating gives CASSQRGGTSYEQYF.

The rearrangement joins TRBV7-2 to TRBJ2-7; D gene unclear. Trimming removed 0 bases from V and 0 bases from J, with 6 bases in between. The germline V gene has CDR1 SGHTA and CDR2 FQGNSA. CDR3 size: 14 residues. The CDR3 DNA is TGTGCCAGCAGCTTAGCGGCGGTCTCCTACGAGCAGTACTTC. It translates to CASSLAAVSYEQYF.

The chain uses TRBV5-1 and TRBJ2-3; TRBD2 matches 9 bases. The CDR3 length is 15 residues. Germline loops: CDR1 SGHRS, CDR2 YFSETQ. V lost 3 bases, J lost 1 base, and 3 bases stayed unmatched. The DNA for the CDR3 is TGCGCCAGCAGCTACCGGACTAGCGGCACAGATACGCAGTATTTT. It is translated as CASSYRTSGTDTQYF. Full variable domain (missing parts from reference TRBV5-1 and TRBJ2-3): KAGVTQTPRYLIKTRGQQVTLSCSPISGHRSVSWYQQTPGQGLQFLFEYFSETQRNKGNFPGRFSGRQFSNSRSEMNVSTLELGDSALYLCASSYRTSGTDTQYFGPGTRLTVL.